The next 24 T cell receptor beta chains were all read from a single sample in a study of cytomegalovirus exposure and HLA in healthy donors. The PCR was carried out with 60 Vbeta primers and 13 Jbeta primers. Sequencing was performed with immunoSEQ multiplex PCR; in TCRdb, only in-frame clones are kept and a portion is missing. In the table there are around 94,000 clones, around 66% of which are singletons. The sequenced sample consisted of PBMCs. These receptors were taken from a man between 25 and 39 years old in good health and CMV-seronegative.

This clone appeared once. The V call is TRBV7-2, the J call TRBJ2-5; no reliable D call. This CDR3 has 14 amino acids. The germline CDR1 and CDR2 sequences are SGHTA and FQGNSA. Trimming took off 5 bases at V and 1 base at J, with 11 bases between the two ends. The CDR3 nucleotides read TGTGCCAGCAGCCCTTCACGGTCCCAAGAGACCCAGTACTTC. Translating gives CASSPSRSQETQYF.

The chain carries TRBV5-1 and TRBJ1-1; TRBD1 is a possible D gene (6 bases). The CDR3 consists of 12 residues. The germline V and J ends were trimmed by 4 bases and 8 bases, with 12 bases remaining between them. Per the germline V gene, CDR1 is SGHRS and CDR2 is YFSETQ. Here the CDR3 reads CASSPGTPEAFF. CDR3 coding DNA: TGCGCCAGCAGCCCCGGGACACCCGAAGCTTTCTTT.

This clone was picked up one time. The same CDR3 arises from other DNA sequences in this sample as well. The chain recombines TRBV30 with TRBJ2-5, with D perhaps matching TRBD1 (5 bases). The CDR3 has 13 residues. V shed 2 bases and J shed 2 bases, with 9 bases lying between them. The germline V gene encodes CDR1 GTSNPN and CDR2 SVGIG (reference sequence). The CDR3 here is CAWSRGLQETQYF. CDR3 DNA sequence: TGTGCCTGGAGTAGGGGATTACAAGAGACCCAGTACTTC.

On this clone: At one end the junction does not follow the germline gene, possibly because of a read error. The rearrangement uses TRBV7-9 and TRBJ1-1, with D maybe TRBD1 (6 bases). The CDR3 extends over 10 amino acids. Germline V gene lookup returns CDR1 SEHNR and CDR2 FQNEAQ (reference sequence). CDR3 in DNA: TGTTCCAGCAGGGGACAAGAAGCTTTCTTT. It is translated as CSSRGQEAFF.

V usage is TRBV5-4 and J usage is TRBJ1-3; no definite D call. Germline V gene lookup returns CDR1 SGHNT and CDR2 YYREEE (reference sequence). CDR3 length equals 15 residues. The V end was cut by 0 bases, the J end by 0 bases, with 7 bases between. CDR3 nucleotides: TGTGCCAGCAGCTTGGGAACTAGCTCTGGAAACACCATATATTTT. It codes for CASSLGTSSGNTIYF.

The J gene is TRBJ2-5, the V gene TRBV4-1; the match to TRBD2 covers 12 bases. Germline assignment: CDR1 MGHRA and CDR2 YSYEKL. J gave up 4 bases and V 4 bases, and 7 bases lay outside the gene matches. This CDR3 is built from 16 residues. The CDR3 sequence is CASSPGGGLAGETQYF. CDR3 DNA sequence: TGCGCCAGCAGCCCCGGGGGGGGACTAGCGGGAGAGACCCAGTACTTC.

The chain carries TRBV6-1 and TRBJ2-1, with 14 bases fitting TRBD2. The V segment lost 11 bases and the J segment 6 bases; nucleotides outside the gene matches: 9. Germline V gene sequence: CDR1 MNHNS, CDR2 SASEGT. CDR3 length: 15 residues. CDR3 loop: CAGLGLAGASNEQFF. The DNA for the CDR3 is TGTGCCGGACTGGGACTAGCGGGGGCCAGCAATGAGCAGTTCTTC.

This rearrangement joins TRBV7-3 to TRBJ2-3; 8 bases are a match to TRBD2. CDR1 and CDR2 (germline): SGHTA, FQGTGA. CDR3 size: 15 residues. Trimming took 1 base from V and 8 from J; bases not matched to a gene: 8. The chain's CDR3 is CASSLSAGGGVTQYF. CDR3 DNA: TGTGCCAGCAGCTTAAGTGCCGGGGGGGGTGTTACGCAGTATTTT.

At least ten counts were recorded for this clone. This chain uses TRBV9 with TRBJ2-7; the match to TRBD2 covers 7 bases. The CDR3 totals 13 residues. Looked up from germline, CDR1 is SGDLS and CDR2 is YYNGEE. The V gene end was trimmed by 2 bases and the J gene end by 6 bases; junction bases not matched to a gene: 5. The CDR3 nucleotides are TGTGCCAGCAGCGTTACAACTAGCGCCGAGCAGTACTTC. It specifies CASSVTTSAEQYF.

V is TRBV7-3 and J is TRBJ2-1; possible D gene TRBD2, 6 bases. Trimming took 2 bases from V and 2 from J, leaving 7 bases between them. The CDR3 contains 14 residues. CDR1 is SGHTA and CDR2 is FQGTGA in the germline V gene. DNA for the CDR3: TGTGCCAGCAGCTTAGCGGGACCCTACAATGAGCAGTTCTTC. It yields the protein CASSLAGPYNEQFF.

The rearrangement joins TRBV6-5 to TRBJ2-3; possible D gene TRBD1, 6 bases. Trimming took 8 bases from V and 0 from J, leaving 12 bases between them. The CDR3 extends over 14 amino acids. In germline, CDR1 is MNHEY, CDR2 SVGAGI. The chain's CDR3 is CASRDITSTDTQYF. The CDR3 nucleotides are TGTGCCAGCCGGGACATTACTAGCACAGATACGCAGTATTTT.

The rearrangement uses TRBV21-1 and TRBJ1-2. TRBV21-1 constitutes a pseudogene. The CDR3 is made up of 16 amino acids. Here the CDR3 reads CASSTADRTGYYGYTF. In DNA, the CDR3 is TGTGCCAGCAGCACAGCGGACCGGACTGGGTACTATGGCTACACCTTC.

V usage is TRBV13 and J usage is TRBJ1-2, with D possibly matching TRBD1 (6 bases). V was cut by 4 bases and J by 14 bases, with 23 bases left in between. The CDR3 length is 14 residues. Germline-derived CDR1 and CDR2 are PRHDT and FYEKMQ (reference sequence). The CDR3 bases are TGTGCCAGCAGCTCCTTCGACAGGATGGGTCTTAAAACCTTC. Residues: CASSSFDRMGLKTF.

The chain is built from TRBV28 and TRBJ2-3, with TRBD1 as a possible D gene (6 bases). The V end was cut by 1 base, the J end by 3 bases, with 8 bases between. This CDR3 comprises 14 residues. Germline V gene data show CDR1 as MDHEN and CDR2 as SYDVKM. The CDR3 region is CASSLFQGTDTQYF. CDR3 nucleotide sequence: TGTGCCAGCAGTTTATTTCAGGGGACAGATACGCAGTATTTT.

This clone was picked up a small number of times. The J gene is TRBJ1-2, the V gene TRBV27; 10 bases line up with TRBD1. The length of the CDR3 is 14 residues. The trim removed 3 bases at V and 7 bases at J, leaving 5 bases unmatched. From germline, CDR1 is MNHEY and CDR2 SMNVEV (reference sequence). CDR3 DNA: TGTGCCAGCAGTTTTTCGGGACAGGGGATTGGCTACACCTTC. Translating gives CASSFSGQGIGYTF.

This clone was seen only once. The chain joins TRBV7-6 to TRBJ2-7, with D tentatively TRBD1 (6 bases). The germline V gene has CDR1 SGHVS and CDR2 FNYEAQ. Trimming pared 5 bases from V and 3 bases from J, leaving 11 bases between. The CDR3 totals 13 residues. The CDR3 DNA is TGTGCCAGCAGCGCAGAGACAGGCTACGAGCAGTACTTC. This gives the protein CASSAETGYEQYF.

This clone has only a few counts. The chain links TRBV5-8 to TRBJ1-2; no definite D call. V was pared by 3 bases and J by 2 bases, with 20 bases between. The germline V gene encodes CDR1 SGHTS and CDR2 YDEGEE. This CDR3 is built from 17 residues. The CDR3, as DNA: TGTGCCAGCAGCTCCCTATTGGGGAGTAAGAAAAACTATGGCTACACCTTC. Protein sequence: CASSSLLGSKKNYGYTF.

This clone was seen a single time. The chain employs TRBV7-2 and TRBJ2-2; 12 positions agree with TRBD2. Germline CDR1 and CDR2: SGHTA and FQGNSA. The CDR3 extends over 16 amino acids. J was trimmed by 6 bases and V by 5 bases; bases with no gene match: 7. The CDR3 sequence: CASSPLSSGGAGELFF. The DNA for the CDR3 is TGTGCCAGCAGCCCATTATCTAGCGGGGGGGCCGGGGAGCTGTTTTTT.

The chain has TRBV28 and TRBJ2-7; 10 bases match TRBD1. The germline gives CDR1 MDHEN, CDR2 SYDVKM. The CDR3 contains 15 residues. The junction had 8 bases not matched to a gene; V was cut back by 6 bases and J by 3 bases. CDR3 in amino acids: CASRTRDRGIYEQYF. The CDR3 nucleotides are TGTGCCAGCAGGACCCGGGACAGGGGTATCTACGAGCAGTACTTC.

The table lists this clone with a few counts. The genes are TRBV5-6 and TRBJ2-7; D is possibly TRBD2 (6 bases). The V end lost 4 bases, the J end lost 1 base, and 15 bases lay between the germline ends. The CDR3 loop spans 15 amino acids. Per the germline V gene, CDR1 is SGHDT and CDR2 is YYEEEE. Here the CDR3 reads CASSAGRDWSYEQYF. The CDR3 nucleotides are TGTGCCAGCAGCGCAGGGCGGGATTGGTCCTACGAGCAGTACTTC.

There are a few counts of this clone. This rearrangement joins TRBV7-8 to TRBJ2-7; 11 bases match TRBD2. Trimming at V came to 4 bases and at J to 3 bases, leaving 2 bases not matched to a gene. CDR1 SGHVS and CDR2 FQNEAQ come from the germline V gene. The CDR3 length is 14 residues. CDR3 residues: CASSSGLADYEQYF. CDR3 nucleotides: TGTGCCAGCAGCTCGGGACTAGCGGACTACGAGCAGTACTTC.

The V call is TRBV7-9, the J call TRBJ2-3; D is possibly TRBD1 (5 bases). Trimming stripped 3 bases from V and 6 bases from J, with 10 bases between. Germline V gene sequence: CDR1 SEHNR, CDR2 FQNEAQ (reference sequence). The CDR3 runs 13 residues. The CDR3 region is CASSFLGVDTQYF. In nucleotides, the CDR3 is TGTGCCAGCAGCTTCTTAGGGGTTGATACGCAGTATTTT.

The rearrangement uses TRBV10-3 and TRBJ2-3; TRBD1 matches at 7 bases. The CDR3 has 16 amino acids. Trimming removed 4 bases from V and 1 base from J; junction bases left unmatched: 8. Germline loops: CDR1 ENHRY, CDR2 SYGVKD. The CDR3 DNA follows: TGTGCCATCAGTGTAAGGGGACAGATTGGCACAGATACGCAGTATTTT. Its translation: CAISVRGQIGTDTQYF.

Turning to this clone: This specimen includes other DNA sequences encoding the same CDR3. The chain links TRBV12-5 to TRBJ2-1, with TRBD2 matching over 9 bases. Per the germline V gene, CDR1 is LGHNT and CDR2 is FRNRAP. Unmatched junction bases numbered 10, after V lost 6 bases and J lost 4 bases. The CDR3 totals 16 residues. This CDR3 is CASGLSLSGGYNEQFF. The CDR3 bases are TGTGCTAGTGGCTTGTCCCTTAGCGGGGGTTACAATGAGCAGTTCTTC.